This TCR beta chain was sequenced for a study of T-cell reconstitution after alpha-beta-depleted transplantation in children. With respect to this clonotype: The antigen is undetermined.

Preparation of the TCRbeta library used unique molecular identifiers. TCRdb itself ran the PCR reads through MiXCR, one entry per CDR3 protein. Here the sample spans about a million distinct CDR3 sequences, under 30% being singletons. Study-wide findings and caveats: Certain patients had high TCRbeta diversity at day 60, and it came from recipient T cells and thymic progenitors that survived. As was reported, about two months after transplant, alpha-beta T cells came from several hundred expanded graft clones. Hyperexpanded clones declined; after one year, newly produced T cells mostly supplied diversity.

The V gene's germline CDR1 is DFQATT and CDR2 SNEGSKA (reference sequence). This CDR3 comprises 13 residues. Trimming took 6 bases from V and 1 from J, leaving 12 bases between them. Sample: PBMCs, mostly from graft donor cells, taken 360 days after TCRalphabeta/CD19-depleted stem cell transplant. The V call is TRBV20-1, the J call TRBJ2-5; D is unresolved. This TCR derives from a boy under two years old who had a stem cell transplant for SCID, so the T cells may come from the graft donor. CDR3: CSASKDGQETQYF. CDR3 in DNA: TGCAGTGCCAGCAAGGACGGCCAAGAGACCCAGTACTTC.